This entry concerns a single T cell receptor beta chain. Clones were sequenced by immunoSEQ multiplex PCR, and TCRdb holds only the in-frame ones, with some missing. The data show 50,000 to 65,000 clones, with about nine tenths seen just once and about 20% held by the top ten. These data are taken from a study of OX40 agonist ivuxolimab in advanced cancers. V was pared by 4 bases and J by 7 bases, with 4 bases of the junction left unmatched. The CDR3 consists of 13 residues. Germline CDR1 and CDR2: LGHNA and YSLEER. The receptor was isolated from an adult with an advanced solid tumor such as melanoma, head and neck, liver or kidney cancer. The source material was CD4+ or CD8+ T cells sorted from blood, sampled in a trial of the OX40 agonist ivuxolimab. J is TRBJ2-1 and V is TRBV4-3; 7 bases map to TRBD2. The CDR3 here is CASSPGLRNEQFF. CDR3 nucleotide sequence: TGCGCCAGCAGCCCGGGACTAAGGAATGAGCAGTTCTTC.